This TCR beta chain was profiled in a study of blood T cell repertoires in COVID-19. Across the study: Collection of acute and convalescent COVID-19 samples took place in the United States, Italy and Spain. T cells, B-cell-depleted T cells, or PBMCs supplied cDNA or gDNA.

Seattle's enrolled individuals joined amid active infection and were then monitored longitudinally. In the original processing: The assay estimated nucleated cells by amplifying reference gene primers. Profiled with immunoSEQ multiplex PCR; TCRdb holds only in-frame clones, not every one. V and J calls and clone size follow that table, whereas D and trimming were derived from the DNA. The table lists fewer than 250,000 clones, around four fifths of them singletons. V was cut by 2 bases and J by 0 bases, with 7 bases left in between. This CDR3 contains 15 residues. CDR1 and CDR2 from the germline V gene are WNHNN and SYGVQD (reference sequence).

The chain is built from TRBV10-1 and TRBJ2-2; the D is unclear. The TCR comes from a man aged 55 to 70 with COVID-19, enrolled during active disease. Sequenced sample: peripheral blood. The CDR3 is CASSEGQANTGELFF. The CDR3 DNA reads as TGCGCCAGCAGTGAGGGTCAGGCGAACACCGGGGAGCTGTTTTTT.